Each of the 26 T cell receptor beta chains below was sequenced from the same sample in a study of response to subunit inactivated influenza vaccine. In TCRdb, the RT-PCR reads were re-called with MiXCR into one record per CDR3 protein. The table records 450,000 to 600,000 distinct CDR3 sequences, approximately 7.7% of them present only once. The specimen comprised PBMCs from blood, sampled less than 30 months after vaccination. These receptors all stem from a man between 50 and 69 years old who received an inactivated influenza vaccine.

The gene calls are TRBV7-2 and TRBJ1-1; D is ambiguous. The CDR3 consists of 14 residues. Germline-derived CDR1 and CDR2 are SGHTA and FQGNSA. Trimming shortened V by 5 bases and J by 3 bases, and 13 bases separated the two germline ends. The CDR3 sequence: CASSPRWGDTEAFF. The CDR3 coding sequence is TGTGCCAGCAGCCCGAGGTGGGGAGACACTGAAGCTTTCTTT.

This clonotype has a handful of counts. The V and J genes are TRBV7-9 and TRBJ2-1; 12 bases agree with TRBD2. The CDR3 sequence is 16 residues long. Germline V gives CDR1 SEHNR, CDR2 FQNEAQ (reference sequence). V lost 3 bases, J lost 12 bases, and 12 bases stayed unmatched. CDR3 amino acids: CASSFATSGSGAAQFF. In nucleotides, the CDR3 is TGTGCCAGCAGCTTCGCGACTAGCGGGAGCGGAGCGGCGCAGTTCTTC.

At least ten counts were recorded for this clonotype. The V call is TRBV7-8, the J call TRBJ2-2; 8 nucleotides agree with TRBD2. Germline loops: CDR1 SGHVS, CDR2 FQNEAQ. The CDR3 covers 15 residues. V lost 5 bases, J lost 6 bases, and 8 bases stayed unmatched. DNA for the CDR3: TGTGCCAGCAGCCCACGGGGGGGCAGGGCCGGGGAGCTGTTTTTT. Translated: CASSPRGGRAGELFF.

In its sample, this clonotype was seen a few times. V usage is TRBV20-1 and J usage is TRBJ2-7; D perhaps matches TRBD1 (6 bases). Germline loops: CDR1 DFQATT, CDR2 SNEGSKA (reference sequence). The CDR3 is 14 amino acids. The ends were cut back, 1 base at V and 6 bases at J, with 16 bases in the middle. The CDR3 region has the DNA TGCAGTGCTAGAGTCACAGGGCCCAAGGGCGAGCAGTACTTC. Amino acid sequence: CSARVTGPKGEQYF.

This clonotype was seen repeatedly, ten times or more. The gene calls are TRBV10-3 and TRBJ2-7, with 16 positions matching TRBD2. The CDR3 has 18 residues. Germline V lookup: CDR1 ENHRY, CDR2 SYGVKD. With V trimmed by 6 bases and J by 5 bases, 13 bases remained unmatched. The CDR3 sequence is CAIRRGLAGGIFADEQYF. The CDR3 region has the DNA TGTGCCATCAGGCGGGGACTAGCGGGAGGGATTTTTGCGGACGAGCAGTACTTC.

There are a few counts of this clonotype. Written as DNA, the CDR3 is TGCGCCAGCAGGCCATCCAGGGCTGGAGAGCAGTACTTC. Protein sequence: CASRPSRAGEQYF. The chain couples TRBV5-1 to TRBJ2-7, with D tentatively TRBD1 (5 bases). This CDR3 is built from 13 residues. Trimming removed 5 bases from V and 7 bases from J, with 16 bases in between. CDR1 is SGHRS and CDR2 is YFSETQ in the germline V gene.

This chain links TRBV4-2 with TRBJ1-5; a weak D match, TRBD1 (5 bases). Trimming took 2 bases from V and 5 from J, leaving 13 bases between them. Germline values: CDR1 LGHNA, CDR2 YNFKEQ. The CDR3 covers 15 residues. The CDR3 nucleotides read TGTGCCAGCAGCCAAACGGCAGGGCTCCATCAGCCCCAGCATTTT. Protein: CASSQTAGLHQPQHF.

This clonotype was detected a few times. This chain connects TRBV20-1 to TRBJ1-2; D ambiguous. The CDR3 runs 13 residues. The ends were cut back, 1 base at V and 0 bases at J, with 6 bases in the middle. CDR1 and CDR2 from the germline V gene are DFQATT and SNEGSKA (reference sequence). Here the CDR3 reads CSARVPSNYGYTF. CDR3 DNA: TGCAGTGCTAGAGTCCCTTCTAACTATGGCTACACCTTC.

CDR3 bases: TGTGCCAGCAGTGAAAGAATCCGCCTAACCCAGCCCCAGCATTTT. Translated, it gives CASSERIRLTQPQHF. V gene TRBV2 combines with J gene TRBJ1-5; D is unresolved. V dropped 2 bases and J dropped 7 bases, with 15 bases sitting between them. The CDR3 is made up of 15 amino acids. Per germline, CDR1 SNHLY and CDR2 FYNNEI.

This clonotype showed up many times. The chain employs TRBV5-1 and TRBJ2-3, with 14 positions matching TRBD2. This CDR3 region has 18 residues. Looked up from germline, CDR1 is SGHRS and CDR2 is YFSETQ. V dropped 5 bases and J dropped 4; count of bases not matched to a gene: 12. The CDR3 DNA sequence: TGCGCCAGCAGGACAAGACTAGCGGGGGGGCAGTGGGCAGATACGCAGTATTTT. It is translated as CASRTRLAGGQWADTQYF.

The chain carries TRBV7-8 and TRBJ1-1, with D unresolved. V lost 1 base to trimming and J lost 0 bases, with 9 bases between them. Germline V gives CDR1 SGHVS, CDR2 FQNEAQ. CDR3 length equals 15 residues. CDR3: CASSLVAGVNTEAFF. The DNA of the CDR3 is TGTGCCAGCAGCTTAGTTGCAGGCGTGAACACTGAAGCTTTCTTT.

In its sample, this clonotype was seen a few times. The chain employs TRBV18 and TRBJ2-7; tentatively, D is TRBD2 (6 bases). Germline-derived CDR1 and CDR2 are KGHSH and LQKENI. V lost 1 base, J lost 6 bases, and 19 bases lay in between. The CDR3 totals 16 residues. The CDR3 nucleotides read TGTGCCAGCTCACCACTGGAGGAGGGGCCCCAGGGCGAGCAGTACTTC. Translated, it gives CASSPLEEGPQGEQYF.

This clonotype has at least ten counts. The V and J genes are TRBV12-3 or TRBV12-4 and TRBJ1-6, with 10 bases matching TRBD1. The CDR3 extends over 15 amino acids. V was pared by 1 base and J by 9 bases, with 3 bases of the junction left unmatched. DNA of the CDR3: TGTGCCAGCAGTTTAGGATGGGACAGGGGTTCACCCCTCCACTTT. Protein product: CASSLGWDRGSPLHF.

The genes are TRBV7-2 and TRBJ2-7, with no clear D. This CDR3 contains 15 residues. V lost 4 bases, J lost 6 bases, and 19 bases lay in between. Per germline, CDR1 SGHTA and CDR2 FQGNSA. The chain's CDR3 is CASSYLPGPPGEQYF. The CDR3 DNA sequence: TGTGCCAGCAGCTACCTTCCCGGGCCCCCGGGCGAGCAGTACTTC.

This chain uses TRBV6-2 or TRBV6-3 with TRBJ1-2; possibly TRBD1 for D (5 bases). The CDR3 consists of 13 residues. Trimming removed 6 bases at V and 4 bases at J, with 12 bases between. Germline V gene data show CDR1 as MNHEY and CDR2 as SVGEGT. The CDR3 sequence: CASSQTDGYGYTF. CDR3 bases: TGTGCCAGCAGCCAGACAGATGGCTATGGCTACACCTTC.

About this clonotype itself: Just one base apart from a much larger clone, this may be a read error. The J gene is TRBJ2-1, the V gene TRBV9, with D hard to call. Trimming took off 1 base at V and 8 bases at J, with 13 bases between the two ends. The germline V gene has CDR1 SGDLS and CDR2 YYNGEE. The CDR3 loop spans 14 amino acids. This chain's CDR3 is CASSVRAPGDEQFF. In nucleotides, the CDR3 is TGTGCCAGCAGCGTAAGGGCCCCAGGAGATGAGCAGTTCTTC.

This clonotype was observed a handful of times. The gene calls are TRBV6-1 and TRBJ1-6; D unclear. Germline V CDR1 and CDR2: MNHNS, SASEGT. V was pared by 4 bases and J by 8 bases, with 9 bases between. This CDR3 is built from 13 residues. CDR3 nucleotide sequence: TGTGCCAGCAGTGGATGGGGTGATTCACCCCTCCACTTT. The encoded protein is CASSGWGDSPLHF.

The J gene is TRBJ2-7, the V gene TRBV5-4; D is unclear. The CDR3 sequence is 15 residues long. V lost 4 bases and J 8 bases, leaving 22 bases between the germline ends. Germline V gene lookup returns CDR1 SGHNT and CDR2 YYREEE (reference sequence). The CDR3 DNA sequence: TGTGCCAGCAGCCAGACGAACTGGGGTTCCCCAAAGCAGTACTTC. Amino acid sequence: CASSQTNWGSPKQYF.

The chain recombines TRBV10-3 with TRBJ1-2; TRBD1 is a possible D gene (5 bases). This CDR3 comprises 15 residues. Germline V gene lookup returns CDR1 ENHRY and CDR2 SYGVKD. V was pared by 3 bases and J by 5 bases, with 16 bases between. This CDR3 is CAISDSGTPVYGYTF. The CDR3 coding sequence is TGTGCCATCAGTGATTCCGGGACCCCGGTTTATGGCTACACCTTC.

Concerning this clonotype: No conserved phenylalanine or tryptophan ends this CDR3, so it is likely a read error. V and J are TRBV2 and TRBJ2-5, with D perhaps matching TRBD1 or TRBD2 (5 bases each). Germline CDR1 and CDR2: SNHLY and FYNNEI. Trimming pared 4 bases from V and 5 bases from J, leaving 17 bases between. This CDR3 is built from 15 residues. The CDR3 protein is CASSVAGSGTETQYL. Here the CDR3 DNA reads TGTGCCAGCAGTGTCGCCGGTTCCGGGACGGAGACCCAGTACCTC.

The chain has TRBV18 and TRBJ2-1; no firm D call. The CDR3 length is 15 residues. Trimming removed 4 bases from V and 0 bases from J, with 10 bases in between. Germline CDR1 reads KGHSH; CDR2 reads LQKENI. The CDR3 nucleotides read TGTGCCAGCTCACTATGGAGAGGCTCCTACAATGAGCAGTTCTTC. Protein: CASSLWRGSYNEQFF.

This clonotype was recorded at least ten times. For the CDR3, the DNA is TGTGCCAGCAGCTTGGTTGGGGAACGGGGCCAGCCCCAGCATTTT. This gives the protein CASSLVGERGQPQHF. The V gene is TRBV5-5, the J gene TRBJ1-5; possible D gene TRBD1, 5 bases. This CDR3 spans 15 amino acids. The V gene's germline CDR1 is SGHKS and CDR2 YYEKEE (reference sequence). V was trimmed by 0 bases and J by 7 bases, leaving 14 bases between them.

V usage is TRBV4-1 and J usage is TRBJ2-3, with no clear D. V dropped 2 bases and J dropped 1 base, with 10 bases sitting between them. In germline, CDR1 is MGHRA, CDR2 YSYEKL. CDR3 length: 15 amino acids. The CDR3 DNA is TGCGCCAGCAGCCAATTGTCCTTCCGCACAGATACGCAGTATTTT. Translated: CASSQLSFRTDTQYF.

This clonotype was counted ten times or more. This chain joins TRBV4-1 and TRBJ2-5; the D is unclear. Trimming stripped 5 bases from V and 5 bases from J, with 9 bases between. This CDR3 has 12 amino acids. CDR1 and CDR2 (germline): MGHRA, YSYEKL. CDR3 sequence (DNA): TGCGCCAGCAGCAGTAGTGGCGAGACCCAGTACTTC. This gives the protein CASSSSGETQYF.

This clonotype was observed a handful of times. The V call is TRBV7-2, the J call TRBJ1-6; tentatively, D is TRBD1 (6 bases). V was pared by 6 bases and J by 16 bases, with 19 bases between. Germline V CDR1 and CDR2: SGHTA, FQGNSA. The CDR3 is made up of 13 amino acids. The CDR3 bases are TGTGCCAGCAGGTCGCGACAGGCGCCCACTCTCCACTTT. Translation: CASRSRQAPTLHF.

Concerning this clonotype itself: It may be a read error: a sequence one base away is much more abundant. The chain is built from TRBV14 and TRBJ2-3; no firm D call. The V gene lost 4 bases and the J gene lost 5 bases, with 10 bases spanning the gap. Germline-derived CDR1 and CDR2 are SGHDN and FVKESK. The CDR3 totals 13 residues. DNA for the CDR3: TGTGCCAGCAGCCGAGATCTGGGAGATACGCAGTATTTT. Protein sequence: CASSRDLGDTQYF.